This T cell receptor (beta chain) was sequenced for a study of T cell responses to AZD1222 COVID-19 vaccine. Method: immunoSEQ multiplex PCR; TCRdb's copy keeps in-frame clones and lacks some. The sample has about 77,000 clones, roughly 90% seen once. The CDR3 contains 13 residues. The germline V gene encodes CDR1 KGHSH and CDR2 LQKENI. V lost 3 bases and J lost 1, with 4 bases in between. Study findings and constraints: The span of vaccine-associated CD4 TCRs extended across spike, with dominance at 160-218 and 743-854. Nearly half of spike-specific TCRs reportedly target variant regions that are unmutated in the B.1.351 and B.1.1.7 variants. Breadth and depth of Spike-specific TCRs rose after two AZD1222 doses.

Only one count was recorded for this clone. The antigen is not known. Researchers grouped second doses given at about 4 or about 12 weeks into one pool. The chain is built from TRBV18 and TRBJ2-1, with D hard to call. This sample comprised peripheral blood, obtained 28 days after the second AZD1222 dose. The receptor comes from an adult who received the AZD1222 COVID-19 vaccine. CDR3 in DNA: TGTGCCAGCTCACCGTCTTCCTACAATGAGCAGTTCTTC. This sequence encodes CASSPSSYNEQFF.